Included here is one T cell receptor beta chain sequence, with context. Its antigen is still unknown. Germline loops: CDR1 MNHEY, CDR2 SMNVEV (reference sequence). The germline V and J ends were trimmed by 6 bases and 5 bases, with 17 bases remaining between them. The CDR3 sequence is 15 residues long. One entry per CDR3 protein results from TCRdb running MiXCR on the reads. The top ten hold about 72% of the sample, which has more than 55,000 distinct CDR3 sequences, 20% seen once. The source of the sample is a study of T cell repertoires in cytomegalovirus infection. Study conclusions and caveats: Using cumulative public TCR beta family frequency, the authors identified those who carried CMV together with the relevant HLA.

The chain carries TRBV27 and TRBJ1-5; D gene uncertain. The origin of this receptor is a human donor in good health (CMV status not recorded). Some clones in this sample may be carry-over from other donors' samples. The sequenced sample was CD8+ T cells from cultured PBMCs, obtained from culture after CMV antigen stimulation. The CDR3 region has the DNA TGTGCCAGCAGGCTGAGCGGCGGTGGCCATCAGCCCCAGCATTTT. Protein product: CASRLSGGGHQPQHF.